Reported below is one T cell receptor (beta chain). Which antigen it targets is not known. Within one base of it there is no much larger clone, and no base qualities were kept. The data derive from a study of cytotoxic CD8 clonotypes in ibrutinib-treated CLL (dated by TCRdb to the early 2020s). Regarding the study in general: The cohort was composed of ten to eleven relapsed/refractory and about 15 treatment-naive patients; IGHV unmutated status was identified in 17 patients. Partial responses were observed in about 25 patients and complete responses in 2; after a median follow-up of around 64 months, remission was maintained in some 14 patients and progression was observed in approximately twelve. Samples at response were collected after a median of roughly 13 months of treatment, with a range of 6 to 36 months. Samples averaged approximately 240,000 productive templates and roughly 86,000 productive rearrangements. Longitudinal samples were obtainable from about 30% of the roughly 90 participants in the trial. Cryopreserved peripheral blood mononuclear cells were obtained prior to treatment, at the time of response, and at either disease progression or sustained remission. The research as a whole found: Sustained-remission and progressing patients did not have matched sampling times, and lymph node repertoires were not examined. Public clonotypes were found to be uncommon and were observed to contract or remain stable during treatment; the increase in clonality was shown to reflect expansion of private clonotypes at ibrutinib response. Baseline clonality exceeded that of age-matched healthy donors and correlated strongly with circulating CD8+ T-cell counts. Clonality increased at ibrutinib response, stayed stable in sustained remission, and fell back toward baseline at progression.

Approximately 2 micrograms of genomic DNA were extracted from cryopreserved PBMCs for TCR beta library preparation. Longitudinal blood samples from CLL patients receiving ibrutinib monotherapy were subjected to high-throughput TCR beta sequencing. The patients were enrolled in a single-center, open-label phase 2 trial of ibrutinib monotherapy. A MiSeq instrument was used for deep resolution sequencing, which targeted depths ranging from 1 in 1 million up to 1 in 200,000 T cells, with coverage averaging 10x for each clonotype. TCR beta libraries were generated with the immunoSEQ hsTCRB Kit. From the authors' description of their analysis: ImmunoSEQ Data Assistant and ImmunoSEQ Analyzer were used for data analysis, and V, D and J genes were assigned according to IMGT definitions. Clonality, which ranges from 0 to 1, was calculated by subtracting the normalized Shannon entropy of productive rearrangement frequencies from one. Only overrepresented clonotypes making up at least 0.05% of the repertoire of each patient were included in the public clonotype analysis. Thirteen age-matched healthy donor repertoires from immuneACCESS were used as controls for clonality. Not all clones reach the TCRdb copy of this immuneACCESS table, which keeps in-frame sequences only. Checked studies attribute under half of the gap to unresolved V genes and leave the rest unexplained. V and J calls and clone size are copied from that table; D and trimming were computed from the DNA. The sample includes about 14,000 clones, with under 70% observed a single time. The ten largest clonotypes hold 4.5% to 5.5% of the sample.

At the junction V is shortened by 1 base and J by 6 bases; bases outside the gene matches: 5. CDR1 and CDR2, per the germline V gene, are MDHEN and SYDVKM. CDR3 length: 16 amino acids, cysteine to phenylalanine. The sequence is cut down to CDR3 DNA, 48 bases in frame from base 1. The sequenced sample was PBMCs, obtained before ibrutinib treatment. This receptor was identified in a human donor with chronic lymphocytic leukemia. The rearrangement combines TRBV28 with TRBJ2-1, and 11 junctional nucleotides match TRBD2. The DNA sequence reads TGTGCCAGCAGTTTATCCCTAGCGGGGGGCTTCAATGAGCAGTTCTTC. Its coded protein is CASSLSLAGGFNEQFF.